Shown below are 15 T cell receptor beta chains from a single sample sequenced in a study of shared clonotypes between healthy human individuals. The method was immunoSEQ multiplex PCR; TCRdb's version includes in-frame clones alone and lacks a portion of them. There are millions of clones in the sample; 90% to 95% occur only once, and under 0.15% lies in the top ten. Input material: naive CD4+ T cells sorted from blood. Subset described: CD45RA+ positively selected. These TCRs come from a man aged 18 to 30 in good health.

The chain combines TRBV2 with TRBJ2-4; 10 bases map to TRBD1. This CDR3 spans 19 amino acids. Losses at the gene ends were 7 bases for V and 0 bases for J; bases not matched to a gene: 15. Germline CDR1 and CDR2: SNHLY and FYNNEI. CDR3: CASTGEGPTGGLAKNIQYF. In nucleotides, the CDR3 is TGTGCCAGCACCGGAGAGGGGCCGACAGGGGGCCTAGCCAAAAACATTCAGTACTTC.

This sequence joins TRBV27 and TRBJ2-6; D unresolved. Germline CDR1 MNHEY, CDR2 SMNVEV (reference sequence). Trimming pared 6 bases from V and 0 bases from J, leaving 3 bases between. The CDR3 runs to 13 residues. Here the CDR3 DNA reads TGTGCCAGCAGAACCTCTGGGGCCAACGTCCTGACTTTC. This gives the protein CASRTSGANVLTF.

The V and J genes are TRBV10-3 and TRBJ1-1; the D gene is possibly TRBD1 (5 bases). Germline CDR1 is ENHRY and CDR2 is SYGVKD. V was clipped by 10 bases and J by 6 bases, with 18 bases between them. There are 13 residues in the CDR3. For the CDR3, the DNA is TGTGCCACTGCACAGGACGATGTGGCTGAAGCTTTCTTT. It yields the protein CATAQDDVAEAFF.

This chain uses TRBV5-4 with TRBJ1-6, with TRBD1 matching over 7 bases. With 8 bases clipped from V and 7 bases from J, the junction kept 9 bases outside the gene matches. The CDR3 spans 14 residues. Germline-derived CDR1 and CDR2 are SGHNT and YYREEE (reference sequence). CDR3 nucleotides: TGTGCCAGTACGGAGGGACAGAAAAATTCACCCCTCCACTTT. As protein: CASTEGQKNSPLHF. The whole variable domain, filled in from reference TRBV5-4 and TRBJ1-6, reads ETGVTQSPTHLIKTRGQQVTLRCSSQSGHNTVSWYQQALGQGPQFIFQYYREEENGRGNFPPRFSGLQFPNYSSELNVNALELDDSALYLCASTEGQKNSPLHFGNGTRLTVT.

V gene TRBV5-4 combines with J gene TRBJ2-1; 7 bases line up with TRBD2. The germline V gene encodes CDR1 SGHNT and CDR2 YYREEE (reference sequence). The CDR3 is 12 residues long. V lost 2 bases to trimming and J lost 11 bases; unmatched junction nucleotides: 4. CDR3 sequence reads: CASSFGEGKQFF. CDR3 bases: TGTGCCAGCAGCTTCGGGGAGGGAAAGCAGTTCTTC.

V gene TRBV10-1 combines with J gene TRBJ2-2; 8 bases agree with TRBD1. The germline gives CDR1 WNHNN, CDR2 SYGVQD (reference sequence). After removal of 6 bases from V and 5 bases from J, the junction contained 5 bases not matched to a gene. The CDR3 has 14 residues. The CDR3 is CASRMDRVTGELFF. CDR3 bases: TGCGCCAGCAGGATGGACAGGGTGACCGGGGAGCTGTTTTTT.

This chain joins TRBV5-1 and TRBJ2-7, with D perhaps given as TRBD1 or TRBD2 (5 bases each). This CDR3 is 14 amino acids long. The germline V gene has CDR1 SGHRS and CDR2 YFSETQ. V dropped 4 bases and J dropped 2 bases, with 13 bases sitting between them. The CDR3 sequence is CASSKGTGPYEQYF. The CDR3, as DNA: TGCGCCAGCAGCAAAGGGACGGGCCCCTACGAGCAGTACTTC.

This chain joins TRBV18 and TRBJ2-7; the match to TRBD2 covers 8 bases. Germline trimming cut 5 bases from V and 4 bases from J; bases unmatched to any gene: 4. Germline CDR1 is KGHSH and CDR2 is LQKENI. This CDR3 spans 13 amino acids. DNA of the CDR3: TGTGCCAGCTCAGGAACGGGAGGGTACGAGCAGTACTTC. Translation: CASSGTGGYEQYF.

The rearrangement links TRBV30 to TRBJ1-1; 7 bases agree with TRBD1. This CDR3 contains 13 residues. With V trimmed by 2 bases and J by 1 base, 1 base remained unmatched. Per the germline V gene, CDR1 is GTSNPN and CDR2 is SVGIG (reference sequence). Here the CDR3 reads CAWSKGANTEAFF. DNA of the CDR3: TGTGCCTGGAGTAAGGGGGCGAACACTGAAGCTTTCTTT.

This chain connects TRBV28 to TRBJ2-3, with D unresolved. The CDR3 extends over 13 amino acids. Trimming removed 3 bases from V and 2 bases from J, with 6 bases in between. Germline V gives CDR1 MDHEN, CDR2 SYDVKM. The CDR3 nucleotides read TGTGCCAGCAGTTTCCGGTTCACAGATACGCAGTATTTT. It encodes CASSFRFTDTQYF.

The rearrangement joins TRBV5-4 to TRBJ2-7; maybe TRBD2 (6 bases). Per germline, CDR1 SGHNT and CDR2 YYREEE (reference sequence). The ends were cut back, 9 bases at V and 3 bases at J, with 19 bases in the middle. This CDR3 is built from 14 residues. DNA of the CDR3: TGTGCCACCCGGAACCGCGGGGTGGTCTACGAGCAGTACTTC. Encoded protein: CATRNRGVVYEQYF.

This clone was seen once. The CDR3, as DNA: TGCGCCAGCAGTGAATCGGCTAACACCGGGGAGCTGTTTTTT. It codes for CASSESANTGELFF. V gene TRBV10-2 combines with J gene TRBJ2-2, with unresolved D. V lost 3 bases, J lost 2 bases, and 7 bases lay in between. Germline V gene sequence: CDR1 WSHSY, CDR2 SAAADI. The CDR3 is 14 residues long.

V and J are TRBV27 and TRBJ1-4, with 8 nucleotides matching TRBD1. Germline assignment: CDR1 MNHEY and CDR2 SMNVEV (reference sequence). The CDR3 extends over 14 amino acids. The V and J ends lost 7 bases and 5 bases, in that order; junction bases with no gene match: 6. In nucleotides, the CDR3 is TGTGCCAGCACTGTGACAGGGGCGAATGAAAAACTGTTTTTT. As protein: CASTVTGANEKLFF.

The chain has TRBV29-1 and TRBJ1-5, with 9 bases that match TRBD1. Germline CDR1 SQVTM, CDR2 ANQGSEA. Unmatched junction bases numbered 6, after V lost 6 bases and J lost 6 bases. CDR3 length: 13 residues. CDR3 DNA: TGCAGCGTGGAGGACAGGGGAGGTCAGCCCCAGCATTTT. Residues: CSVEDRGGQPQHF.

The chain uses TRBV5-5 and TRBJ1-5, with 7 bases matching TRBD1. This CDR3 has 16 residues. With V trimmed by 4 bases and J by 5 bases, 12 bases remained unmatched. The V gene's germline CDR1 is SGHKS and CDR2 YYEKEE (reference sequence). CDR3 region: CASSAGGRGNDQPQHF. Written as DNA, the CDR3 is TGTGCCAGCAGCGCGGGCGGCAGGGGGAACGATCAGCCCCAGCATTTT. Filled out from reference TRBV5-5 and TRBJ1-5, the complete variable domain reads DAGVTQSPTHLIKTRGQQVTLRCSPISGHKSVSWYQQVLGQGPQFIFQYYEKEERGRGNFPDRFSARQFPNYSSELNVNALLLGDSALYLCASSAGGRGNDQPQHFGDGTRLSIL.